This is a list of T cell receptor beta chains from one sample in a study of shared clonotypes between healthy human individuals. Clones were read by immunoSEQ multiplex PCR, and TCRdb kept only the in-frame ones, dropping some. Among 2,500,000 or so clones listed, less than 95% were seen once. Sequenced: naive CD4+ T cells from PBMCs. These receptor sequences come from a man aged 18 to 30 in good health. Some clones in this sample may be carry-over from other donors' samples. CDR3s include the opening cysteine and the closing phenylalanine or tryptophan. Fields, in order: D gene, J gene, clone size, V gene, CDR3 DNA, CDR3 protein. The D gene is left open where the match is weak. Clone size appears in some rows only: once, few, many, or a class for an expanded clone.

>TRBD2|TRBJ2-5|-|TRBV28
TGTGCCAGCACCCTGGGGGGGAGTAGAGAGACCCAGTACTTC
CASTLGGSRETQYF
>TRBD2|TRBJ2-7|-|TRBV28
TGTGCCAGCAGGGGACCGGGAGGGTACTACGAGCAGTACTTC
CASRGPGGYYEQYF
>-|TRBJ2-2|-|TRBV19
TGTGCCAGTAGAGGGCAGGGGAACACCGGGGAGCTGTTTTTT
CASRGQGNTGELFF
>-|TRBJ2-5|-|TRBV18
TGTGCCAGCTCACCAGGACAGCTCCAAGAGACCCAGTACTTC
CASSPGQLQETQYF
>-|TRBJ2-5|-|TRBV5-1
TGCGCCAGCAGCCCGGGGGACGGGAAAGAGACCCAGTACTTC
CASSPGDGKETQYF
>-|TRBJ2-7|-|TRBV28
TGTGCCAGCAGTTCCCCTGGATTCGAGCAGTACTTC
CASSSPGFEQYF
>TRBD1|TRBJ1-3|once|TRBV28
TGTGCCAGCAGTTCTAGACAGGGGGGTGGAAACACCATATATTTT
CASSSRQGGGNTIYF
>TRBD2|TRBJ2-1|-|TRBV9
TGTGCCAGCAGCCTGGGACTAGCGGGAAGTGTCGCCTACAATGAGCAGTTCTTC
CASSLGLAGSVAYNEQFF
>-|TRBJ2-7|once|TRBV5-1
TGCGCCAGCAGCTTGGACACAGTTGGAGGCGAGCAGTACTTC
CASSLDTVGGEQYF
>-|TRBJ2-2|-|TRBV5-1
TGCGCCAGCAGCGGGAGTCAGAACACCGGGGAGCTGTTTTTT
CASSGSQNTGELFF
>-|TRBJ2-4|-|TRBV25-1
TGTGCCAGCAGTCATGGGGCTAGGGGGGACATTCAGTACTTC
CASSHGARGDIQYF
>TRBD2|TRBJ2-3|-|TRBV7-8
TGTGCCAGCAGCGGTAGGGGACTAGCGGGAGCGAACACAGATACGCAGTATTTT
CASSGRGLAGANTDTQYF
>-|TRBJ1-5|-|TRBV7-9
TGTGCCAGCAGCTTAGCTTTCCCAGGAGAGGGTCAGCCCCAGCATTTT
CASSLAFPGEGQPQHF
>-|TRBJ2-3|-|TRBV4-1
TGCGCCAGCAGCCAGGTTGGATTAGACGTAGATACGCAGTATTTT
CASSQVGLDVDTQYF
>TRBD1|TRBJ2-7|-|TRBV5-4
TGTGCCAGCAGCCTGGACAGGGTCCGCTCCTACGAGCAGTACTTC
CASSLDRVRSYEQYF
>-|TRBJ2-6|-|TRBV4-3
TGCGCCAGCAGCCGACCGCCGGGTCCCTCTGGGGCCAACGTCCTGACTTTC
CASSRPPGPSGANVLTF
>TRBD2|TRBJ2-1|-|TRBV5-1
TGCGCCAGCAGCTTGCTCGCTAGCGGAAACAATGAGCAGTTCTTC
CASSLLASGNNEQFF
>TRBD1|TRBJ2-7|-|TRBV2
TGTGCCAGCAGTGTTTCGGGGACAGTCGAGCAGTACTTC
CASSVSGTVEQYF
>-|TRBJ2-1|-|TRBV4-1
TGCGCCAGCAGCCAAGGGCGCCGTAACAATGAGCAGTTCTTC
CASSQGRRNNEQFF
>TRBD1|TRBJ2-5|-|TRBV28
TGTGCCAGCAGAAGGGACAGGGGCTACCAAGAGACCCAGTACTTC
CASRRDRGYQETQYF
>-|TRBJ2-7|-|TRBV27
TGTGCCAGCAGACTCGGACAGAGCTACGAGCAGTACTTC
CASRLGQSYEQYF
>TRBD1|TRBJ2-7|-|TRBV6-5
TGTGCCAGCAGTTACAAAGGGGGGACAGGGCACTACGAGCAGTACTTC
CASSYKGGTGHYEQYF
>TRBD1|TRBJ2-7|-|TRBV5-4
TGTGCCAGCAGCCCGGGGACAGGGGGCCTCTACGAGCAGTACTTC
CASSPGTGGLYEQYF
>TRBD2|TRBJ2-2|-|TRBV4-2
TGTGCCAGCAGCCTAACGGGACTAGCGTTATCTAACACCGGGGAGCTGTTTTTT
CASSLTGLALSNTGELFF
>-|TRBJ1-5|-|TRBV18
TGTGCCAGCTCACCCCGACAGGATAGCAATCAGCCCCAGCATTTT
CASSPRQDSNQPQHF
>TRBD2|TRBJ2-7|-|TRBV10-2
TGCGCCAGCAGGGCCCTACTAGCGGCAACTACCTACGAGCAGTACTTC
CASRALLAATTYEQYF
>TRBD1|TRBJ1-2|-|TRBV29-1
TGCAGCGGAGGCAGGGGGCAAGAAGGCTACACCTTC
CSGGRGQEGYTF
>TRBD1|TRBJ2-7|-|TRBV7-2
TGTGCCAGCAGCTTAAGTTGGACAGGTAACTACGAGCAGTACTTC
CASSLSWTGNYEQYF
>-|TRBJ2-7|-|TRBV11-3
TGTGCCAGCAGCTTAGGGCAGGCGGACGACGAGCAGTACTTC
CASSLGQADDEQYF
>-|TRBJ2-1|-|TRBV6-1
TGTGCCAGCAGTGAAATGGAGGGCCGAAGGAATGAGCAGTTCTTC
CASSEMEGRRNEQFF
>-|TRBJ2-2|-|TRBV5-6
TGTGCCAGCAGCTTGGGTCCCCTGGGGAACACCGGGGAGCTGTTTTTT
CASSLGPLGNTGELFF
>-|TRBJ1-4|-|TRBV28
TGTGCCAGCTCGTCTTCGCTCTCAACTAATGAAAAACTGTTTTTT
CASSSSLSTNEKLFF
>-|TRBJ2-7|-|TRBV28
TGTGCCAGCAGGGTATCCGGGATTTACGAGCAGTACTTC
CASRVSGIYEQYF
>TRBD2|TRBJ2-1|-|TRBV6-6
TGTGCCAGCAGTTACAGCCTAGCGGGAGAGCAGTTCTTC
CASSYSLAGEQFF
>TRBD1|TRBJ2-2|once|TRBV2
TGTGCCAGCATGACCAGGGGGCTGAACGGGGAGCTGTTTTTT
CASMTRGLNGELFF
>TRBD2|TRBJ2-2|-|TRBV7-8
TGTGCCAGCAGCTCAGTGGGCTCGAGGGGGGGGACTAGCGGGACTACCGGGGAGCTGTTTTTT
CASSSVGSRGGTSGTTGELFF
>-|TRBJ1-2|-|TRBV25-1
TGTGCCAGCAGTGAATTTGGCGCGGCAGGGGTCTATGGCTACACCTTC
CASSEFGAAGVYGYTF
>TRBD1|TRBJ2-7|-|TRBV19
TGTGCCAGTAGTTCCCTGACAGGGGGCGCCGAGCAGTACTTC
CASSSLTGGAEQYF
>-|TRBJ2-2|-|TRBV5-1
TGCGCCAGCAGCTTTGGAGTGGGGTCCGGGGAGCTGTTTTTT
CASSFGVGSGELFF
>-|TRBJ2-5|-|TRBV27
TGTGCCAGCAGTTTGGCCCCTCCAAGGACCCAGTACTTC
CASSLAPPRTQYF
>TRBD1|TRBJ2-1|-|TRBV15
TGTGCCACCAGCAGGCTCGCAGGGGGCAGATATGAGCAGTTCTTC
CATSRLAGGRYEQFF
>TRBD2|TRBJ2-7|-|TRBV5-1
TGCGCCAGCAGCCAGGGGACTAGCGGCTACGAGCAGTACTTC
CASSQGTSGYEQYF
>TRBD1|TRBJ1-2|-|TRBV19
TGTGCCAGTAGTATCTTGGGACAGGCCTTAGCTAACTATGGCTACACCTTC
CASSILGQALANYGYTF
>TRBD1|TRBJ2-2|-|TRBV27
TGTGCCAGCAGCTTGGGACAGGGTTACACCGGGGAGCTGTTTTTT
CASSLGQGYTGELFF
>-|TRBJ2-2|-|TRBV21-1
TGTGCCAGCAGCAAACCCCCGGGACAGGGGGCCGGGGAGCTGTTTTTT
CASSKPPGQGAGELFF
>-|TRBJ1-2|-|TRBV5-4
TGTGCCAGCAGCTTCTCAGGCCTCGATGGCTACACCTTC
CASSFSGLDGYTF
>-|TRBJ2-7|-|TRBV7-8
TGTGCCAGCAGCCTTCGACAGGGACTCTACGAGCAGTACTTC
CASSLRQGLYEQYF
>-|TRBJ2-5|-|TRBV9
TGTGCCAGCAGCCTTGCAGGAGGGGGCGAGACCCAGTACTTC
CASSLAGGGETQYF